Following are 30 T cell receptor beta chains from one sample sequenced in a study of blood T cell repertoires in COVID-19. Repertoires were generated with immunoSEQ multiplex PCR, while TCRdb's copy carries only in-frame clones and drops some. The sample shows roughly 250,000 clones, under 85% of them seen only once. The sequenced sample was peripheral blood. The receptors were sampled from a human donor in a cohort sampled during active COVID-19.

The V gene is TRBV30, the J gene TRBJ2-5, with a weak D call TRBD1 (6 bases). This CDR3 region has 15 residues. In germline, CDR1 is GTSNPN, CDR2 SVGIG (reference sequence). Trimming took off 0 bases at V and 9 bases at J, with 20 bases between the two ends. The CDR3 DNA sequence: TGTGCCTGGAGTGTACGCGGACAGCCCGAGAAGGCCCAGTACTTC. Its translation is CAWSVRGQPEKAQYF.

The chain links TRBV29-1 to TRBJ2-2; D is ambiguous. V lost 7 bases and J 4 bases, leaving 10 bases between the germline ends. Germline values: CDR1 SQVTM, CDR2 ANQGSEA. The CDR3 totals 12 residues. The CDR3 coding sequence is TGCAGCGCACTTCCTCCCACCGGGGAGCTGTTTTTT. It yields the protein CSALPPTGELFF.

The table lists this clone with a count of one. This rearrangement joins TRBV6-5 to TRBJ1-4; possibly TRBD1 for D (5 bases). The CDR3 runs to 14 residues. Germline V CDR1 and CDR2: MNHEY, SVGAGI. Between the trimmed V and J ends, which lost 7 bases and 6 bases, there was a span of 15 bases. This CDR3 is CASIQGALDEKLFF. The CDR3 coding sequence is TGTGCCAGCATCCAGGGTGCTCTTGATGAAAAACTGTTTTTT.

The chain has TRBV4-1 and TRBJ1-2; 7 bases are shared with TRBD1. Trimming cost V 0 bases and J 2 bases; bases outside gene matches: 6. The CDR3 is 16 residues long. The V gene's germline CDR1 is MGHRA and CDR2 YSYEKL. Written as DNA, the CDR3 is TGCGCCAGCAGCCAAGATTGGGCAGGGGGAAACTATGGCTACACCTTC. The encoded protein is CASSQDWAGGNYGYTF.

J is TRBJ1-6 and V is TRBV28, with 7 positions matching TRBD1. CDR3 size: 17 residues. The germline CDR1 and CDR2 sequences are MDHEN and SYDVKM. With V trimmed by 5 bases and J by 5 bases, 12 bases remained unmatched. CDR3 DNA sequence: TGTGCCAGCAGTACTCCCGCCGGGACAGATAATAATTCACCCCTCCACTTT. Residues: CASSTPAGTDNNSPLHF.

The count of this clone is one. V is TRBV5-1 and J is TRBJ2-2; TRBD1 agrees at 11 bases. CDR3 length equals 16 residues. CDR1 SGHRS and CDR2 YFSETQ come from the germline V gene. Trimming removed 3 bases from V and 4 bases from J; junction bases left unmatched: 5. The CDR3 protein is CASSSPGQGGTGELFF. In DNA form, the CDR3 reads TGCGCCAGCAGCTCGCCGGGACAGGGGGGCACCGGGGAGCTGTTTTTT. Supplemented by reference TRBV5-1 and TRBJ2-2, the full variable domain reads KAGVTQTPRYLIKTRGQQVTLSCSPISGHRSVSWYQQTPGQGLQFLFEYFSETQRNKGNFPGRFSGRQFSNSRSEMNVSTLELGDSALYLCASSSPGQGGTGELFFGEGSRLTVL.

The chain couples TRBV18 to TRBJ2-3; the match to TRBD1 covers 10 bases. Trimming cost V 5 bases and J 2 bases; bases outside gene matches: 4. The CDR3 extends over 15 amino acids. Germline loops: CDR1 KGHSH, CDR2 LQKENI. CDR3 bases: TGTGCCAGCTCAACTGGGACAGGGGACACAGATACGCAGTATTTT. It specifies CASSTGTGDTDTQYF.

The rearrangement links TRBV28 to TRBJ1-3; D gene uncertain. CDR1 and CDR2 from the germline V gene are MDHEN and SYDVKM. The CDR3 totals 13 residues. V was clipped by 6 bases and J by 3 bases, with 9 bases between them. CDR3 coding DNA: TGTGCCAGCAGCCCTGAGCATGGAAACACCATATATTTT. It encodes CASSPEHGNTIYF.

CDR3 in amino acids: CSVASDTQYF. The CDR3 DNA reads TGCAGCGTTGCGTCAGATACGCAGTATTTT. This chain joins TRBV29-1 and TRBJ2-3; no firm D call. The V gene's germline CDR1 is SQVTM and CDR2 ANQGSEA. This CDR3 has 10 residues. Trimming left V 4 bases short and J 4 bases short, with 3 bases between.

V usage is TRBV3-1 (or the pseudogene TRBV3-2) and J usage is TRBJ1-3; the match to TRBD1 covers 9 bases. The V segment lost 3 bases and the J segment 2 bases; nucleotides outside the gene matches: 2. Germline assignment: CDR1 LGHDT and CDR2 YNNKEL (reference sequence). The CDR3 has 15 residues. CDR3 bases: TGTGCCAGCAGCCAGGGACAGGGAGCTGGAAACACCATATATTTT. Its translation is CASSQGQGAGNTIYF.

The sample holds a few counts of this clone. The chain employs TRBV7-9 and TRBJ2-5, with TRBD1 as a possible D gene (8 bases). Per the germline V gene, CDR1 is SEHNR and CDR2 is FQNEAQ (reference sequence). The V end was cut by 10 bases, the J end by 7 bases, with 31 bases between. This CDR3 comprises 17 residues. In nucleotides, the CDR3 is TGTGCCATCAGGGGGCTAGGGGACTACCTCTTTCTCGGGACCCAGTACTTC. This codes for CAIRGLGDYLFLGTQYF.

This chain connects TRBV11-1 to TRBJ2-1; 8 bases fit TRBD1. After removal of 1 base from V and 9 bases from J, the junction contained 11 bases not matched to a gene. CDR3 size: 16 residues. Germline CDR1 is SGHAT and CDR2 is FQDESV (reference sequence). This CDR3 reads CASSLGGGQGNSEQFF. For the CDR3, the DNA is TGTGCCAGCAGCTTAGGGGGAGGACAGGGAAACAGTGAGCAGTTCTTC.

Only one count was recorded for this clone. Here the CDR3 DNA reads TGTGCCAGTACCTTAGGGGGAAGTAACACTGAAGCTTTCTTT. Translating it yields CASTLGGSNTEAFF. The genes are TRBV19 and TRBJ1-1, with TRBD1 as a possible D gene (6 bases). V shed 7 bases and J shed 2 bases, with 14 bases lying between them. The germline V gene has CDR1 LNHDA and CDR2 SQIVND (reference sequence). The CDR3 consists of 14 residues.

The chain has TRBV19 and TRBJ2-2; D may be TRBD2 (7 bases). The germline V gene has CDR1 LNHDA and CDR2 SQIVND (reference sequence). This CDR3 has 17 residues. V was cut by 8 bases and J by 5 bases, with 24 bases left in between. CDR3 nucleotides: TGTGCCAGTTGGCGGAGCGTCCCTGGGGGGGCTACCGGGGAGCTGTTTTTT. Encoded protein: CASWRSVPGGATGELFF. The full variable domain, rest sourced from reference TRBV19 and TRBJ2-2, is DGGITQSPKYLFRKEGQNVTLSCEQNLNHDAMYWYRQDPGQGLRLIYYSQIVNDFQKGDIAEGYSVSREKKESFPLTVTSAQKNPTAFYLCASWRSVPGGATGELFFGEGSRLTVL.

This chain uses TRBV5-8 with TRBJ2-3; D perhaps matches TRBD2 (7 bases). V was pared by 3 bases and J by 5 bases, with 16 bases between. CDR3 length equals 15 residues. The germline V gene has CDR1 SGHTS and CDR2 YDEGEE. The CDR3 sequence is CASSWRGLPRDTQYF. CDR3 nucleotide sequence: TGTGCCAGCAGCTGGCGGGGGCTCCCAAGAGATACGCAGTATTTT.

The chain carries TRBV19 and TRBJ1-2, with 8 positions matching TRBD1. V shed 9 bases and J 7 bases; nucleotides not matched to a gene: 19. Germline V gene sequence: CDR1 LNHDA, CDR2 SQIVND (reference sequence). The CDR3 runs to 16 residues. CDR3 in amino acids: CARASGTGLNSGGYTF. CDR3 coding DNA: TGTGCCAGGGCGTCCGGGACAGGACTAAATTCTGGTGGCTACACCTTC.

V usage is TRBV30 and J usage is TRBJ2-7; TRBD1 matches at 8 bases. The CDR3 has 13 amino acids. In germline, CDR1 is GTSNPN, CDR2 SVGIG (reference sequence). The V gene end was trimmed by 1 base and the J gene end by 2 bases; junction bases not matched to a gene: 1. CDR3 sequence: CAWSGGQAYEQYF. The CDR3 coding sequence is TGTGCCTGGAGTGGGGGACAGGCCTACGAGCAGTACTTC.

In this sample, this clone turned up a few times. CDR3 in DNA: TGTGCCAGCAGCTTGCGGTCAGGGTACCAAGAGACCCAGTACTTC. This codes for CASSLRSGYQETQYF. The chain joins TRBV5-4 to TRBJ2-5, with D possibly TRBD1 on 5 matching bases. The germline CDR1 and CDR2 sequences are SGHNT and YYREEE (reference sequence). V lost 1 base and J lost 0, with 10 bases in between. The CDR3 sequence is 15 residues long.

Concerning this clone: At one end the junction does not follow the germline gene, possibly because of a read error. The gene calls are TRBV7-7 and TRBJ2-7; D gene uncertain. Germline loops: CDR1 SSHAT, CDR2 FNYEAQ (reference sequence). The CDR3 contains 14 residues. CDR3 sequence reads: CASSLGDTSYEQYF. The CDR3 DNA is TGTGCTAGCAGCTTGGGTGACACTTCCTACGAGCAGTACTTC. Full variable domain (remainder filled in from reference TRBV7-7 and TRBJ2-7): GAGVSQSPRYKVTKRGQDVTLRCDPISSHATLYWYQQALGQGPEFLTYFNYEAQPDKSGLPSDRFSAERPEGSISTLTIQRTEQRDSAMYRCASSLGDTSYEQYFGPGTRLTVT.

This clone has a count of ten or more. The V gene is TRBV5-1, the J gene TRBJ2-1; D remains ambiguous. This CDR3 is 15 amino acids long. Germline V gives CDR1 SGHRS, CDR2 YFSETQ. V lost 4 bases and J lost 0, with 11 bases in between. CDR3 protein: CASSVLKSSYNEQFF. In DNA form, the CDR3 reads TGCGCCAGCAGCGTATTAAAGAGCTCCTACAATGAGCAGTTCTTC.

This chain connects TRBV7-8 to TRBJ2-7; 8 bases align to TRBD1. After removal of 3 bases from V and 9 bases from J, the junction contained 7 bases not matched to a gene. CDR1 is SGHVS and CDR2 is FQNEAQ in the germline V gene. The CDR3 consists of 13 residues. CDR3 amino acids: CASSLTETGAQYF. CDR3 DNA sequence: TGTGCCAGCAGCTTGACGGAGACAGGGGCGCAGTACTTC.

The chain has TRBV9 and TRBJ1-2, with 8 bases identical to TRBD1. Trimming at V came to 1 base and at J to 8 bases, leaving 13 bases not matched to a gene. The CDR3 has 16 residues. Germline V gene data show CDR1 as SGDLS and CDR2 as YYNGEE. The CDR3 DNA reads TGTGCCAGCAGCGTACTCACGACAGGGGCAGAGGGGGGCTACACCTTC. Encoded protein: CASSVLTTGAEGGYTF.

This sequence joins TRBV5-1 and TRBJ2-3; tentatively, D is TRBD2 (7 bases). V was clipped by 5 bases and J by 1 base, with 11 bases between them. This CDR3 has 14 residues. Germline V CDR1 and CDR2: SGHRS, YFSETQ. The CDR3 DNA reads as TGCGCCAGCAGTCGGGGGGCTGGCACAGATACGCAGTATTTT. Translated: CASSRGAGTDTQYF.

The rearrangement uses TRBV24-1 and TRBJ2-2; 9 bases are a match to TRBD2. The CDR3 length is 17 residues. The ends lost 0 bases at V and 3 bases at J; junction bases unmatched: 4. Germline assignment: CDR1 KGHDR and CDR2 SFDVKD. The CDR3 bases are TGTGCCACCAGTGATTTGCTAGCGGGAACTGACACCGGGGAGCTGTTTTTT. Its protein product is CATSDLLAGTDTGELFF.

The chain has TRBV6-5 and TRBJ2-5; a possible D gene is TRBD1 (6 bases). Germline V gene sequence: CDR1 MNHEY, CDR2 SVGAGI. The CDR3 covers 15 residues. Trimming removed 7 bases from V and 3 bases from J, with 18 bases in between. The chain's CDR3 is CASTYDRRRKETQYF. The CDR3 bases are TGTGCCAGCACGTACGACAGGAGGCGGAAAGAGACCCAGTACTTC.

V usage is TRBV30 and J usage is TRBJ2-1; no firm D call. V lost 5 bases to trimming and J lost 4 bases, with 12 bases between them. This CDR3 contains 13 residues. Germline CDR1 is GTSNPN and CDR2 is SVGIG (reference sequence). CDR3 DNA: TGTGCCTGGGAAAAATCCAGTTACAATGAGCAGTTCTTC. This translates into CAWEKSSYNEQFF. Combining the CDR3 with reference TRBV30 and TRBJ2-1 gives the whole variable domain SQTIHQWPATLVQPVGSPLSLECTVEGTSNPNLYWYRQAAGRGLQLLFYSVGIGQISSEVPQNLSASRPQDRQFILSSKKLLLSDSGFYLCAWEKSSYNEQFFGPGTRLTVL.

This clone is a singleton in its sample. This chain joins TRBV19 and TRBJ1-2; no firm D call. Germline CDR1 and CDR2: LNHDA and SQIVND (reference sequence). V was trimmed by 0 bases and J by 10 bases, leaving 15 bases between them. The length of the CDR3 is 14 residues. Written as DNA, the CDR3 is TGTGCCAGTAGTATAGAAGGAGGCAGGCTGCTCTACACCTTC. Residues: CASSIEGGRLLYTF. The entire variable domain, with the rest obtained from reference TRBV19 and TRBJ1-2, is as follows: DGGITQSPKYLFRKEGQNVTLSCEQNLNHDAMYWYRQDPGQGLRLIYYSQIVNDFQKGDIAEGYSVSREKKESFPLTVTSAQKNPTAFYLCASSIEGGRLLYTFGSGTRLTVV.

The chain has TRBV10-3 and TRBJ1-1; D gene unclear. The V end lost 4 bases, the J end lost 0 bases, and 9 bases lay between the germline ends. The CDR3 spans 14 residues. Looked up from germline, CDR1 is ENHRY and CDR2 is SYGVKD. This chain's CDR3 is CAISGGTMNTEAFF. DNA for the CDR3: TGTGCCATCAGTGGAGGAACAATGAACACTGAAGCTTTCTTT.

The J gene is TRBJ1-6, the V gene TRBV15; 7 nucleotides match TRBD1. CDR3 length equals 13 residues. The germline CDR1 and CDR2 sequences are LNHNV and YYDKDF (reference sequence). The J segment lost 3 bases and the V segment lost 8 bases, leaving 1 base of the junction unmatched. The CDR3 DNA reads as TGTGCCACCGGGACAGACTATAATTCACCCCTCCACTTT. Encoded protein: CATGTDYNSPLHF.

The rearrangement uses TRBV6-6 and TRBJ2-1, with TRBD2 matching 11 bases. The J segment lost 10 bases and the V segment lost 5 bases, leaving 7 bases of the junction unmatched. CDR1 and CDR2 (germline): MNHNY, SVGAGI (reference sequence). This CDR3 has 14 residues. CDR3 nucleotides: TGTGCCAGCAGTGCCCTAGCGGGGGGAGGCGAGCAGTTCTTC. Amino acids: CASSALAGGGEQFF.